One and the same sample provided the 12 T cell receptor beta chains below, sequenced in a study of T cell responses to AZD1222 COVID-19 vaccine. Assay used: immunoSEQ multiplex PCR; TCRdb lists only in-frame clones, some missing. Among about 110,000 clones listed, around 89% were seen once. Sequenced material: peripheral blood, taken on day 0 of AZD1222 vaccination. These receptors were obtained from an adult in good health.

The V and J genes are TRBV19 and TRBJ2-1; D is undetermined. Germline V gives CDR1 LNHDA, CDR2 SQIVND (reference sequence). V lost 0 bases and J 5 bases, leaving 17 bases between the germline ends. The length of the CDR3 is 17 residues. CDR3 in amino acids: CASSIDKGPGPNNEQFF. CDR3 coding DNA: TGTGCCAGTAGTATAGATAAAGGGCCCGGCCCCAACAATGAGCAGTTCTTC.

This chain uses TRBV11-2 with TRBJ2-3; 11 nucleotides line up with TRBD2. CDR3 length: 17 amino acids. V gave up 1 base and J gave up 2 bases; unmatched junction bases: 5. CDR1 is SGHAT and CDR2 is FQNNGV in the germline V gene. CDR3 sequence (DNA): TGTGCCAGCAGCTTAGCAATAGCGGGAGGGCCCACAGATACGCAGTATTTT. Translation: CASSLAIAGGPTDTQYF.

This chain connects TRBV6-5 to TRBJ2-7; D uncertain. Trimming cost V 10 bases and J 3 bases, with 13 bases left between them. The CDR3 is 12 amino acids. Germline-derived CDR1 and CDR2 are MNHEY and SVGAGI. CDR3 loop: CATAPNFYEQYF. CDR3 in DNA: TGTGCCACTGCTCCGAATTTCTACGAGCAGTACTTC.

The chain recombines TRBV20-1 with TRBJ1-1; D is unclear. The CDR3 runs to 11 residues. Deletions cut 0 bases from V and 3 bases from J, with 2 bases between. The germline V gene has CDR1 DFQATT and CDR2 SNEGSKA (reference sequence). Written as DNA, the CDR3 is TGCAGTGCTAGAGACTACACTGAAGCTTTCTTT. It encodes CSARDYTEAFF.

The chain joins TRBV7-9 to TRBJ2-7, with 7 bases aligning to TRBD1. With V trimmed by 5 bases and J by 2 bases, 6 bases remained unmatched. Germline V gives CDR1 SEHNR, CDR2 FQNEAQ (reference sequence). The CDR3 extends over 14 amino acids. CDR3: CASSRGTVPYEQYF. The CDR3 DNA sequence: TGTGCCAGCAGCCGAGGGACAGTTCCCTACGAGCAGTACTTC.

This chain uses TRBV7-6 with TRBJ2-3, with 9 bases fitting TRBD2. The CDR3 runs to 16 residues. The germline gives CDR1 SGHVS, CDR2 FNYEAQ. The V gene end was trimmed by 3 bases and the J gene end by 5 bases; junction bases not matched to a gene: 9. The CDR3 DNA is TGTGCCAGCAGCTTGGCGGGAGGGCCTAGGGGAGATACGCAGTATTTT. Translating it yields CASSLAGGPRGDTQYF. The variable domain in full, with the rest retrieved from reference TRBV7-6 and TRBJ2-3, is GAGVSQSPRYKVTKRGQDVALRCDPISGHVSLYWYRQALGQGPEFLTYFNYEAQQDKSGLPNDRFSAERPEGSISTLTIQRTEQRDSAMYRCASSLAGGPRGDTQYFGPGTRLTVL.

This clone has a single count. V and J are TRBV2 and TRBJ1-5; no clear D gene. The V gene lost 7 bases and the J gene lost 3 bases, with 10 bases spanning the gap. The CDR3 is made up of 13 amino acids. From germline, CDR1 is SNHLY and CDR2 FYNNEI. The CDR3 sequence is CASTGQINQPQHF. CDR3 nucleotide sequence: TGTGCCAGCACTGGGCAGATCAATCAGCCCCAGCATTTT.

The chain employs TRBV9 and TRBJ1-6; no clear D gene. V was pared by 0 bases and J by 7 bases, with 8 bases between. CDR1 is SGDLS and CDR2 is YYNGEE in the germline V gene. This CDR3 has 14 residues. The CDR3 is CASSVGAGNSPLHF. Written as DNA, the CDR3 is TGTGCCAGCAGCGTAGGGGCGGGGAATTCACCCCTCCACTTT.

This clone was recorded only once. The chain has TRBV7-9 and TRBJ2-1, with D perhaps being TRBD1 or TRBD2 (5 bases each). The V gene lost 4 bases and the J gene lost 6 bases, with 7 bases spanning the gap. The CDR3 contains 12 residues. Germline V lookup: CDR1 SEHNR, CDR2 FQNEAQ (reference sequence). CDR3 loop: CASSSGPNEQFF. The CDR3, as DNA: TGTGCCAGCAGCTCGGGGCCCAATGAGCAGTTCTTC.

The CDR3 sequence is CASSLGYEQYF. In nucleotides, the CDR3 is TGTGCCAGCAGCTTGGGCTACGAGCAGTACTTC. J is TRBJ2-7 and V is TRBV5-5, with D unresolved. The CDR3 spans 11 residues. Germline loops: CDR1 SGHKS, CDR2 YYEKEE (reference sequence). V lost 0 bases to trimming and J lost 3 bases, with 1 base between them. Looking up the rest from reference TRBV5-5 and TRBJ2-7 gives the full variable domain: DAGVTQSPTHLIKTRGQQVTLRCSPISGHKSVSWYQQVLGQGPQFIFQYYEKEERGRGNFPDRFSARQFPNYSSELNVNALLLGDSALYLCASSLGYEQYFGPGTRLTVT.

The rearrangement uses TRBV10-3 and TRBJ1-2; no definite D call. CDR1 and CDR2 (germline): ENHRY, SYGVKD. With 2 bases removed from V and 8 bases from J, the gap between germline ends came to 9 bases. CDR3 length: 12 amino acids. CDR3: CAISEDLGGYTF. The CDR3, as DNA: TGTGCCATCAGTGAGGACTTGGGAGGCTACACCTTC.

The chain couples TRBV11-2 to TRBJ1-5; D gene uncertain. CDR1 is SGHAT, CDR2 FQNNGV, per germline. Trimming took 0 bases from V and 0 from J, leaving 6 bases between them. The CDR3 is 15 residues long. The CDR3 loop is CASSLDRHSNQPQHF. The CDR3 region has the DNA TGTGCCAGCAGCTTAGACAGACATAGCAATCAGCCCCAGCATTTT. The full variable domain, completed using reference TRBV11-2 and TRBJ1-5, is EAGVAQSPRYKIIEKRQSVAFWCNPISGHATLYWYQQILGQGPKLLIQFQNNGVVDDSQLPKDRFSAERLKGVDSTLKIQPAKLEDSAVYLCASSLDRHSNQPQHFGDGTRLSIL.